The clone carrying this T cell receptor (beta chain) was detected once. Libraries were prepared by immunoSEQ multiplex PCR; TCRdb keeps only in-frame clonotypes and omits some of them. This table has about 46,000 clones, 70% to 90% appearing once. The data stem from a study of blood T cell repertoires in COVID-19. The germline gives CDR1 MNHNY, CDR2 SVGAGI (reference sequence). The V end lost 5 bases, the J end lost 0 bases, and 23 bases lay between the germline ends. There are 19 residues in the CDR3. Sequenced: peripheral blood. The J gene is TRBJ1-5, the V gene TRBV6-6; D is possibly TRBD1 (6 bases). The TCR sequence derives from a woman older than 75 with COVID-19, enrolled during active disease. CDR3 protein: CASSPSRTALLPSNQPQHF. The CDR3 DNA follows: TGTGCCAGCAGTCCCTCAAGGACAGCCCTCCTCCCTAGCAATCAGCCCCAGCATTTT.